These 28 T cell receptor beta chains came from one sample sequenced in a study of cytomegalovirus exposure and HLA in healthy donors. The PCR had 60 Vbeta and 13 Jbeta primers. The protocol was immunoSEQ multiplex PCR, while the TCRdb copy is restricted to in-frame clones and leaves out a portion. The data contain roughly 140,000 clones, 79% of them seen just once; the ten biggest clones take up 6.5% to 8%. Input material: PBMCs. All receptors come from a woman in her 40s in good health and CMV-seropositive.

V usage is TRBV6-1 and J usage is TRBJ2-3, with 7 bases that match TRBD1. The CDR3 is made up of 14 amino acids. After removal of 6 bases from V and 6 bases from J, the junction contained 9 bases not matched to a gene. CDR1 and CDR2 from the germline V gene are MNHNS and SASEGT. Here the CDR3 DNA reads TGTGCCAGCAGCTTAGGGGGCGCTTGGGATACGCAGTATTTT. Translated, it gives CASSLGGAWDTQYF.

The chain employs TRBV6-5 and TRBJ1-1; TRBD1 might be the D (5 bases). V was cut by 4 bases and J by 5 bases, with 11 bases left in between. Germline lookup yields CDR1 MNHEY and CDR2 SVGAGI. This CDR3 has 13 amino acids. In nucleotides, the CDR3 is TGTGCCAGCAGTTTTCAGGGTCGTACTGAAGCTTTCTTT. Translation: CASSFQGRTEAFF.

The chain combines TRBV28 with TRBJ2-7; D perhaps matches TRBD1 (5 bases). The CDR3 is made up of 13 amino acids. The germline V and J ends were trimmed by 7 bases and 5 bases, with 15 bases remaining between them. Looked up from germline, CDR1 is MDHEN and CDR2 is SYDVKM. CDR3 in amino acids: CASTSGQGHEQYF. The CDR3 DNA reads TGTGCCAGCACCTCTGGCCAGGGCCACGAGCAGTACTTC.

The chain is built from TRBV11-1 and TRBJ1-2; 7 nucleotides agree with TRBD1. Trimming cost V 5 bases and J 8 bases; bases outside gene matches: 8. This CDR3 has 13 amino acids. CDR1 is SGHAT, CDR2 FQDESV, per germline (reference sequence). CDR3 nucleotides: TGTGCCAGCAGCCTCAGGACAGGCTTCGGCTACACCTTC. Translated: CASSLRTGFGYTF.

V is TRBV19 and J is TRBJ2-2; no reliable D call. V lost 8 bases and J lost 3, with 13 bases in between. The CDR3 is 14 residues long. CDR1 is LNHDA and CDR2 is SQIVND in the germline V gene (reference sequence). The CDR3 bases are TGTGCCAGTTCCACCACGGGTGACACCGGGGAGCTGTTTTTT. Translated, it gives CASSTTGDTGELFF. Full variable domain (rest looked up from reference TRBV19 and TRBJ2-2): DGGITQSPKYLFRKEGQNVTLSCEQNLNHDAMYWYRQDPGQGLRLIYYSQIVNDFQKGDIAEGYSVSREKKESFPLTVTSAQKNPTAFYLCASSTTGDTGELFFGEGSRLTVL.

This chain connects TRBV12-5 to TRBJ1-2; TRBD1 matches 7 bases. The J segment lost 4 bases and the V segment lost 2 bases, leaving 7 bases of the junction unmatched. CDR1 and CDR2 (germline): LGHNT, FRNRAP. The CDR3 consists of 15 residues. CDR3 sequence reads: CASGLPGQVLYGYTF. The DNA for the CDR3 is TGTGCTAGTGGTTTGCCCGGACAGGTTCTCTATGGCTACACCTTC.

Written as DNA, the CDR3 is TGCAGCGTCGACAGGGGAACAGATACGCAGTATTTT. The encoded protein is CSVDRGTDTQYF. The chain is built from TRBV29-1 and TRBJ2-3, with 8 bases that match TRBD1. The V gene's germline CDR1 is SQVTM and CDR2 ANQGSEA. This CDR3 contains 12 residues. With V trimmed by 6 bases and J by 3 bases, 2 bases remained unmatched.

The chain employs TRBV4-1 and TRBJ2-2; D not certain. With 3 bases removed from V and 1 base from J, the gap between germline ends came to 9 bases. The germline V gene encodes CDR1 MGHRA and CDR2 YSYEKL. The CDR3 loop spans 15 amino acids. The CDR3 protein is CASSQGSGNTGELFF. The DNA of the CDR3 is TGCGCCAGCAGCCAGGGCTCAGGGAACACCGGGGAGCTGTTTTTT.

The V gene is TRBV10-3, the J gene TRBJ2-2; 9 nucleotides align to TRBD1. This CDR3 is 16 amino acids long. CDR1 and CDR2 (germline): ENHRY, SYGVKD. The J segment lost 5 bases and the V segment lost 6 bases, leaving 10 bases of the junction unmatched. CDR3 loop: CAIRPGQGMGTGELFF. CDR3 coding DNA: TGTGCCATCAGGCCGGGACAGGGAATGGGGACCGGGGAGCTGTTTTTT.

This chain uses TRBV15 with TRBJ2-7, with a possible D match to TRBD2 (7 bases). Looked up from germline, CDR1 is LNHNV and CDR2 is YYDKDF (reference sequence). CDR3 length: 17 amino acids. Trimming removed 4 bases from V and 0 bases from J, with 19 bases in between. CDR3 nucleotide sequence: TGTGCCACCAGCACCCCAAATCGGGCGGGGGCCTCCTACGAGCAGTACTTC. Its protein product is CATSTPNRAGASYEQYF.

The rearrangement links TRBV19 to TRBJ2-7, with D possibly TRBD1 on 7 matching bases. Germline V gene data show CDR1 as LNHDA and CDR2 as SQIVND (reference sequence). V was trimmed by 5 bases and J by 4 bases, leaving 12 bases between them. The CDR3 totals 13 residues. CDR3 nucleotides: TGTGCCAGTAGTGAGACAGGGACTTACGAGCAGTACTTC. This sequence encodes CASSETGTYEQYF.

The chain is built from TRBV5-1 and TRBJ2-5; 11 nucleotides align to TRBD1. Germline CDR1 and CDR2: SGHRS and YFSETQ. The V and J ends lost 4 bases and 5 bases, in that order; junction bases with no gene match: 10. CDR3 size: 16 residues. CDR3: CASSPGGTGGSETQYF. As DNA, the CDR3 is TGCGCCAGCAGCCCGGGCGGGACAGGGGGATCGGAGACCCAGTACTTC.

With regard to this clone: Because it lacks the conserved phenylalanine or tryptophan at the end, this CDR3 is likely a read error. The DNA is omitted, as the CDR3 cannot be located on it reliably, and the CDR3 follows TCRdb's listing. This rearrangement joins TRBV10-1 to TRBJ2-7; the table's D gene call, TRBD1, was not cross checked with the DNA. The V gene's germline CDR1 is WNHNN and CDR2 SYGVQD (reference sequence). A total of 12 residues make up the CDR3, ends included. This chain's CDR3 is CASNRQPRIPLP.

V and J are TRBV9 and TRBJ2-1, with 7 bases aligning to TRBD1. The V and J ends lost 6 bases and 4 bases, in that order; junction bases with no gene match: 7. The CDR3 has 14 amino acids. Germline values: CDR1 SGDLS, CDR2 YYNGEE. CDR3 DNA: TGTGCCAGCACTAGGGGGCAAGGATACAATGAGCAGTTCTTC. Protein: CASTRGQGYNEQFF. The full variable domain, with the rest looked up from reference TRBV9 and TRBJ2-1, is DSGVTQTPKHLITATGQRVTLRCSPRSGDLSVYWYQQSLDQGLQFLIQYYNGEERAKGNILERFSAQQFPDLHSELNLSSLELGDSALYFCASTRGQGYNEQFFGPGTRLTVL.

This clone was recorded only once. The V and J genes are TRBV2 and TRBJ1-2, with 10 positions matching TRBD1. Germline CDR1 and CDR2: SNHLY and FYNNEI. Trimming cost V 8 bases and J 4 bases; bases outside gene matches: 13. The CDR3 has 16 residues. CDR3 in amino acids: CASRLGGDRGSYGYTF. For the CDR3, the DNA is TGTGCCAGCCGATTAGGGGGGGACAGGGGATCCTATGGCTACACCTTC.

The rearrangement uses TRBV6-1 and TRBJ1-1; TRBD1 agrees at 9 bases. The CDR3 covers 15 residues. Germline CDR1 reads MNHNS; CDR2 reads SASEGT. Unmatched junction bases numbered 9, after V lost 6 bases and J lost 4 bases. CDR3 loop: CASRPSLQGATEAFF. CDR3 coding DNA: TGTGCCAGCAGGCCCTCCCTACAGGGGGCCACTGAAGCTTTCTTT.

The chain carries TRBV9 and TRBJ2-2; 14 bases map to TRBD2. Trimming cost V 3 bases and J 4 bases; bases outside gene matches: 8. CDR1 is SGDLS, CDR2 YYNGEE, per germline. The CDR3 has 18 residues. The CDR3 is CASSETSGGARGTGELFF. CDR3 sequence (DNA): TGTGCCAGCAGCGAGACTAGCGGGGGGGCCCGTGGCACCGGGGAGCTGTTTTTT.

This chain links TRBV6-6 with TRBJ2-7; D is ambiguous. This CDR3 region has 12 residues. Germline V gene lookup returns CDR1 MNHNY and CDR2 SVGAGI (reference sequence). Trimming stripped 0 bases from V and 3 bases from J, with 3 bases between. In DNA, the CDR3 is TGTGCCAGCAGTTACTCCTTCTACGAGCAGTACTTC. This sequence encodes CASSYSFYEQYF.

This rearrangement joins TRBV4-1 to TRBJ1-4, with D uncertain. Trimming pared 3 bases from V and 5 bases from J, leaving 10 bases between. Germline V lookup: CDR1 MGHRA, CDR2 YSYEKL. The CDR3 length is 14 residues. Here the CDR3 DNA reads TGCGCCAGCAGCCAGTCTGGGCTGAATGAAAAACTGTTTTTT. This codes for CASSQSGLNEKLFF.

The rearrangement joins TRBV18 to TRBJ1-1; 7 nucleotides match TRBD1. Germline assignment: CDR1 KGHSH and CDR2 LQKENI. Trimming cost V 4 bases and J 0 bases; bases outside gene matches: 8. CDR3 length: 16 residues. CDR3: CASSHRGTSMNTEAFF. For the CDR3, the DNA is TGTGCCAGCTCACACAGGGGCACAAGCATGAACACTGAAGCTTTCTTT.

The chain joins TRBV5-4 to TRBJ1-2; D remains ambiguous. The CDR3 has 13 residues. CDR1 is SGHNT and CDR2 is YYREEE in the germline V gene (reference sequence). V was cut by 4 bases and J by 2 bases, with 9 bases left in between. CDR3 bases: TGTGCCAGCAGCCCTCGCGGCAACTATGGCTACACCTTC. Amino acids: CASSPRGNYGYTF.

The rearrangement joins TRBV6-1 to TRBJ1-1; D is unresolved. Per germline, CDR1 MNHNS and CDR2 SASEGT. With 7 bases removed from V and 7 bases from J, the gap between germline ends came to 10 bases. CDR3 length: 11 amino acids. The CDR3 spells CASKEYGEAFF. The CDR3 DNA reads TGTGCCAGCAAGGAGTACGGTGAAGCTTTCTTT.

The chain links TRBV5-1 to TRBJ2-1; no reliable D call. Germline V gene lookup returns CDR1 SGHRS and CDR2 YFSETQ. The V and J ends lost 4 bases and 5 bases respectively, with 16 bases between them. The CDR3 covers 15 residues. The CDR3 reads CASSPLVRSNNEQFF. The CDR3 DNA is TGCGCCAGCAGCCCCTTAGTCCGGTCAAACAATGAGCAGTTCTTC. Based on the CDR3 plus reference TRBV5-1 and TRBJ2-1, the full variable domain is KAGVTQTPRYLIKTRGQQVTLSCSPISGHRSVSWYQQTPGQGLQFLFEYFSETQRNKGNFPGRFSGRQFSNSRSEMNVSTLELGDSALYLCASSPLVRSNNEQFFGPGTRLTVL.

The chain joins TRBV6-1 to TRBJ1-2, with D maybe TRBD1 (5 bases). The CDR3 is 14 residues long. Germline CDR1 and CDR2: MNHNS and SASEGT. Trimming stripped 4 bases from V and 8 bases from J, with 17 bases between. The CDR3 region has the DNA TGTGCCAGCAGTGTCCGGCCTGACAGTTACGGCTACACCTTC. Encoded protein: CASSVRPDSYGYTF.

J is TRBJ1-2 and V is TRBV18; 7 nucleotides match TRBD1. CDR1 and CDR2 from the germline V gene are KGHSH and LQKENI. Losses at the gene ends were 6 bases for V and 8 bases for J; bases not matched to a gene: 21. CDR3 length equals 17 residues. The CDR3 DNA reads TGTGCCAGCTCCCTAGGTACAGGGGACGTATTGGCCCACGGCTACACCTTC. Protein product: CASSLGTGDVLAHGYTF.

This clone has a handful of counts. The chain is built from TRBV11-2 and TRBJ1-1, with TRBD1 identical over 9 bases. The J segment lost 0 bases and the V segment lost 5 bases, leaving 4 bases of the junction unmatched. The germline V gene encodes CDR1 SGHAT and CDR2 FQNNGV. The CDR3 spans 15 residues. The CDR3 coding sequence is TGTGCCAGCAGCACGCGGGACAGGGTGAACACTGAAGCTTTCTTT. Its protein product is CASSTRDRVNTEAFF.

J is TRBJ1-1 and V is TRBV13, with a tentative D call TRBD1 (6 bases). Trimming removed 5 bases at V and 4 bases at J, with 11 bases between. CDR3 length: 13 amino acids. Germline CDR1 is PRHDT and CDR2 is FYEKMQ (reference sequence). In DNA form, the CDR3 reads TGTGCCAGCAGCCACAGGGACCGCACTGAAGCTTTCTTT. It specifies CASSHRDRTEAFF.

The chain recombines TRBV25-1 with TRBJ1-3, with unresolved D. The CDR3 loop spans 15 amino acids. Germline V lookup: CDR1 MGHDK, CDR2 SYGVNS. Trimming took 6 bases from V and 1 from J, leaving 13 bases between them. CDR3 loop: CASSQVEGSGNTIYF. The CDR3 DNA is TGTGCCAGCAGCCAAGTGGAGGGTTCTGGAAACACCATATATTTT.